These 20 T cell receptor beta chains were sequenced from one sample in a study of blood T cell repertoires in COVID-19. The protocol was immunoSEQ multiplex PCR, while the TCRdb copy is restricted to in-frame clones and leaves out a portion. The sample consists of some 200,000 clones, 88% of them appearing once. Sequenced sample: peripheral blood. These receptors all stem from a man in his forties with active or convalescent COVID-19.

This chain connects TRBV7-2 to TRBJ2-1; tentatively, D is TRBD1 (6 bases). From germline, CDR1 is SGHTA and CDR2 FQGNSA. This CDR3 comprises 15 residues. Trimming shortened V by 5 bases and J by 0 bases, and 11 bases separated the two germline ends. CDR3 nucleotide sequence: TGTGCCAGCAGCATCGGACAGAGCTCCTACAATGAGCAGTTCTTC. Its protein product is CASSIGQSSYNEQFF.

This rearrangement joins TRBV7-8 to TRBJ1-1; no clear D gene. The CDR3 sequence is 15 residues long. Germline CDR1 is SGHVS and CDR2 is FQNEAQ. Between the trimmed V and J ends, which lost 0 bases and 0 bases, there was a span of 8 bases. Written as DNA, the CDR3 is TGTGCCAGCAGCTTAGCGATAGAAATGAACACTGAAGCTTTCTTT. Protein product: CASSLAIEMNTEAFF.

This chain joins TRBV24-1 and TRBJ1-1; 7 positions match TRBD1. V shed 9 bases and J 8 bases; nucleotides not matched to a gene: 11. Germline V gives CDR1 KGHDR, CDR2 SFDVKD. This CDR3 spans 13 amino acids. CDR3 sequence reads: CATQGDTLGEAFF. CDR3 in DNA: TGTGCCACCCAGGGGGACACACTAGGAGAAGCTTTCTTT.

The chain employs TRBV7-9 and TRBJ1-1; D not certain. Germline lookup yields CDR1 SEHNR and CDR2 FQNEAQ (reference sequence). V was cut by 2 bases and J by 5 bases, with 9 bases left in between. This CDR3 comprises 13 residues. The CDR3 DNA is TGTGCCAGCAGCTTAAAAAGCGATACTGAAGCTTTCTTT. The encoded protein is CASSLKSDTEAFF.

The chain links TRBV21-1 to TRBJ1-2; the D segment call TRBD1 is taken from the table without a DNA check. TRBV21-1 constitutes a pseudogene. CDR3 length: 14 residues. Here the CDR3 reads CASSTPGQRHGYTF. In DNA form, the CDR3 reads TGTGCCAGCAGCACCCCGGGACAGCGACATGGCTACACCTTC.

This rearrangement joins TRBV6-5 to TRBJ1-2; no clear D gene. CDR1 and CDR2 from the germline V gene are MNHEY and SVGAGI. V lost 6 bases to trimming and J lost 3 bases, with 11 bases between them. This CDR3 contains 13 residues. CDR3 nucleotides: TGTGCCAGCAGAGAGCGACTCTACTATGGCTACACCTTC. It encodes CASRERLYYGYTF.

This clone appeared once. The CDR3 DNA reads as TGTGCCAGCAGCCTTACTAGCGGGAGGGCCAACTACGAGCAGTACTTC. Its translation: CASSLTSGRANYEQYF. The rearrangement joins TRBV21-1 to TRBJ2-7; the table assigns TRBD2, which was not confirmed against the DNA. TRBV21-1 has pseudogene status. The CDR3 has 16 amino acids.

In its sample, this clone was seen a few times. J is TRBJ2-5 and V is TRBV6-1, with a tentative D call TRBD2 (5 bases). This CDR3 is built from 11 residues. Germline V CDR1 and CDR2: MNHNS, SASEGT. Trimming left V 0 bases short and J 9 bases short, with 5 bases between. The CDR3: CASSEAGAQYF. As DNA, the CDR3 is TGTGCCAGCAGTGAAGCCGGGGCCCAGTACTTC.

The chain uses TRBV5-1 and TRBJ2-5; perhaps TRBD1 as D (6 bases). This CDR3 has 14 amino acids. Germline CDR1 and CDR2: SGHRS and YFSETQ. V lost 3 bases, J lost 2 bases, and 11 bases lay in between. Written as DNA, the CDR3 is TGCGCCAGCAGCTGGGGCAGGGGTCAAGAGACCCAGTACTTC. It specifies CASSWGRGQETQYF.

V and J are TRBV29-1 and TRBJ1-3; D gene unclear. The length of the CDR3 is 12 residues. Germline V gene lookup returns CDR1 SQVTM and CDR2 ANQGSEA. V lost 5 bases, J lost 0 bases, and 5 bases lay in between. The CDR3 nucleotides are TGCAGCGTTATGAGCTCTGGAAACACCATATATTTT. Amino acid sequence: CSVMSSGNTIYF.

In this sample, this clone turned up a few times. The chain uses TRBV2 and TRBJ2-7, with 7 bases that match TRBD1. The CDR3 length is 13 residues. Germline V gene lookup returns CDR1 SNHLY and CDR2 FYNNEI. Trimming at V came to 6 bases and at J to 3 bases, leaving 5 bases not matched to a gene. CDR3 nucleotides: TGTGCCAGCAGGTGGGGACAGAGCTACGAGCAGTACTTC. This codes for CASRWGQSYEQYF. Full variable domain (remainder filled in from reference TRBV2 and TRBJ2-7): EPEVTQTPSHQVTQMGQEVILRCVPISNHLYFYWYRQILGQKVEFLVSFYNNEISEKSEIFDDQFSVERPDGSNFTLKIRSTKLEDSAMYFCASRWGQSYEQYFGPGTRLTVT.

The chain combines TRBV13 with TRBJ2-1; D not resolved. In germline, CDR1 is PRHDT, CDR2 FYEKMQ (reference sequence). The CDR3 covers 12 residues. Trimming cost V 0 bases and J 8 bases, with 5 bases left between them. CDR3 loop: CASSLGADEQFF. The CDR3 DNA reads as TGTGCCAGCAGCTTAGGTGCGGATGAGCAGTTCTTC.

The chain is built from TRBV2 and TRBJ1-1; D remains unclear. This CDR3 region has 13 residues. V was shortened by 5 bases and J by 7 bases, with 14 bases between the two germline ends. Germline V CDR1 and CDR2: SNHLY, FYNNEI. In DNA, the CDR3 is TGTGCCAGCAGTCAAAGGACTGGGGTTGAAGCTTTCTTT. As protein: CASSQRTGVEAFF. Full variable domain (remainder filled in from reference TRBV2 and TRBJ1-1): EPEVTQTPSHQVTQMGQEVILRCVPISNHLYFYWYRQILGQKVEFLVSFYNNEISEKSEIFDDQFSVERPDGSNFTLKIRSTKLEDSAMYFCASSQRTGVEAFFGQGTRLTVV.

The chain links TRBV5-5 to TRBJ1-5, with a tentative D call TRBD1 (6 bases). This CDR3 has 14 amino acids. Germline loops: CDR1 SGHKS, CDR2 YYEKEE (reference sequence). V lost 2 bases and J lost 6, with 12 bases in between. The CDR3, as DNA: TGTGCCAGCAGCTTTCTAACAGGGCTTCAGCCCCAGCATTTT. As protein: CASSFLTGLQPQHF.

CDR3 in amino acids: CASSIADIQYF. CDR3 nucleotide sequence: TGTGCCAGTAGTATAGCCGACATTCAGTACTTC. V usage is TRBV19 and J usage is TRBJ2-4; D uncertain. The CDR3 has 11 residues. Deletions cut 1 base from V and 8 bases from J, with 3 bases between. Germline V gives CDR1 LNHDA, CDR2 SQIVND (reference sequence).

The rearrangement joins TRBV15 to TRBJ2-6; 7 positions agree with TRBD1. Germline V lookup: CDR1 LNHNV, CDR2 YYDKDF (reference sequence). The CDR3 covers 17 residues. Trimming cost V 1 base and J 3 bases; bases outside gene matches: 6. In nucleotides, the CDR3 is TGTGCCACCAGCAGAGGGGGGACAGCTCATGGGGCCAACGTCCTGACTTTC. Translated: CATSRGGTAHGANVLTF.

CDR3 coding DNA: TGTGCCAGCAGTTTTATTGATGGGGGCGTCGATGGCTACACCTTC. It codes for CASSFIDGGVDGYTF. The chain has TRBV28 and TRBJ1-2; the D gene is possibly TRBD1 (6 bases). The CDR3 runs 15 residues. From germline, CDR1 is MDHEN and CDR2 SYDVKM. V lost 3 bases to trimming and J lost 6 bases, with 17 bases between them.

The chain carries TRBV11-2 and TRBJ1-3; TRBD1 aligns across 8 bases. J lost 7 bases, V lost 2 bases, and 16 bases had no gene match. Germline values: CDR1 SGHAT, CDR2 FQNNGV. This CDR3 is built from 18 residues. CDR3: CASSLPNFRQGTGNTIYF. In DNA form, the CDR3 reads TGTGCCAGCAGCTTACCAAATTTCCGACAGGGGACGGGGAACACCATATATTTT.

The chain carries TRBV4-2 and TRBJ1-5, with 8 bases that match TRBD1. Trimming removed 4 bases from V and 7 bases from J; junction bases left unmatched: 12. The CDR3 is 16 amino acids. Germline CDR1 is LGHNA and CDR2 is YNFKEQ. CDR3 region: CASSLVTQGARQPQHF. For the CDR3, the DNA is TGTGCCAGCAGCCTCGTTACCCAGGGGGCGAGACAGCCCCAGCATTTT.

This clone was detected once. The V gene is TRBV6-5, the J gene TRBJ1-4; no firm D call. Trimming pared 4 bases from V and 6 bases from J, leaving 9 bases between. Germline CDR1 is MNHEY and CDR2 is SVGAGI. This CDR3 is built from 13 residues. CDR3: CASSLGGDEKLFF. DNA of the CDR3: TGTGCCAGCAGTTTGGGAGGTGATGAAAAACTGTTTTTT.